The sample holds a few counts of the clone carrying this T cell receptor beta chain. Its antigen is as yet unknown. TCRdb re-analysed the reads in MiXCR, keeping a single row per CDR3 protein. This table has 650,000 to 850,000 distinct CDR3 sequences, roughly 29% appearing once. This CDR3 has 18 residues. The V gene's germline CDR1 is SGHVS and CDR2 FQNEAQ. The junction had 9 bases not matched to a gene; V was cut back by 5 bases and J by 0 bases. This record belongs to a study of T cell repertoires in cytomegalovirus infection. General study results and limits: Identification of carriers of CMV plus the relevant HLA was performed using cumulative public TCR beta family frequency. The study found HLA-C-restricted CMV-specific TCR beta clonotypes dominating the ex vivo response.

The material was cultured CD8+ T cells from PBMCs, obtained from culture after CMV antigen stimulation. V is TRBV7-8 and J is TRBJ2-1; 11 bases agree with TRBD2. The origin of this receptor is a human donor in good health (CMV status not recorded). Some clones in this sample may be carry-over from other donors' samples. The CDR3 protein is CASSQLAGVLLSYNEQFF. DNA of the CDR3: TGTGCCAGCAGCCAACTAGCGGGGGTACTCCTCTCCTACAATGAGCAGTTCTTC. The full variable domain, in which reference TRBV7-8 and TRBJ2-1 provide the parts outside the CDR3, is GAGVSQSPRYKVAKRGQDVALRCDPISGHVSLFWYQQALGQGPEFLTYFQNEAQLDKSGLPSDRFFAERPEGSVSTLKIQRTQQEDSAVYLCASSQLAGVLLSYNEQFFGPGTRLTVL.